One sample yielded the 24 T cell receptor beta chains listed below, sequenced in a study of identical twins. TCRdb re-derived calls from the 5' RACE reads in MiXCR, one entry per CDR3 protein. The sample contains about 290,000 distinct CDR3 sequences, roughly 10% of which appear only once. The same sample was also used in a study of yellow fever vaccine responses in identical twins.

Sequencing was done on a sample of CD8+ T cells sorted from blood. These receptors all come from a woman aged 18 to 35 in good health.

The chain is built from TRBV4-2 and TRBJ2-3, with 12 positions matching TRBD2. Per the germline V gene, CDR1 is LGHNA and CDR2 is YNFKEQ. The V gene end was trimmed by 0 bases and the J gene end by 3 bases; junction bases not matched to a gene: 1. This CDR3 is 16 amino acids long. CDR3 region: CASSQEGLAGTDTQYF. As DNA, the CDR3 is TGTGCCAGCAGCCAAGAGGGACTAGCGGGTACAGATACGCAGTATTTT.

The chain combines TRBV28 with TRBJ2-7; D remains ambiguous. The CDR3 extends over 13 amino acids. The germline V gene has CDR1 MDHEN and CDR2 SYDVKM. The ends were cut back, 4 bases at V and 3 bases at J, with 10 bases in the middle. In DNA, the CDR3 is TGTGCCAGCAGTTCTAGGGATCACTACGAGCAGTACTTC. Residues: CASSSRDHYEQYF.

The chain uses TRBV12-3 or TRBV12-4 and TRBJ1-2, with D hard to call. The length of the CDR3 is 14 residues. V was pared by 2 bases and J by 2 bases, with 9 bases between. The CDR3 DNA is TGTGCCAGCAGTTTATTGATCGCGAACTATGGCTACACCTTC. Translated: CASSLLIANYGYTF.

The chain carries TRBV28 and TRBJ2-2; TRBD1 aligns across 9 bases. This CDR3 contains 18 residues. Germline CDR1 is MDHEN and CDR2 is SYDVKM. V lost 7 bases, J lost 6 bases, and 18 bases stayed unmatched. Written as DNA, the CDR3 is TGTGCCAGCACCTCACAGGGGGCGATCTATAGGTTGTCCGGGGAGCTGTTTTTT. It translates to CASTSQGAIYRLSGELFF.

This clonotype has a handful of counts. The rearrangement joins TRBV2 to TRBJ2-5; possibly TRBD1 for D (5 bases). The CDR3 runs to 15 residues. Trimming took 8 bases from V and 3 from J, leaving 19 bases between them. Germline CDR1 is SNHLY and CDR2 is FYNNEI. As DNA, the CDR3 is TGTGCCAGCGGCTCCACCCTTAGGGGAAAAGAGACCCAGTACTTC. Its protein is CASGSTLRGKETQYF.

This clonotype was counted many times. V gene TRBV4-3 combines with J gene TRBJ2-1; D possibly corresponds to TRBD2 (6 bases). The V end was cut by 0 bases, the J end by 2 bases, with 11 bases between. The V gene's germline CDR1 is LGHNA and CDR2 YSLEER. The CDR3 consists of 16 residues. CDR3 amino acids: CASSQDREFAYNEQFF. The CDR3, as DNA: TGCGCCAGCAGCCAAGATCGGGAGTTCGCCTACAATGAGCAGTTCTTC.

This clonotype was counted a few times. V usage is TRBV4-3 and J usage is TRBJ2-7; 7 positions match TRBD2. J gave up 3 bases and V 1 base, and 6 bases lay outside the gene matches. The CDR3 consists of 15 residues. Germline V gene sequence: CDR1 LGHNA, CDR2 YSLEER. The CDR3 here is CASSQVGGGYYEQYF. CDR3 in DNA: TGCGCCAGCAGCCAAGTGGGGGGGGGGTACTACGAGCAGTACTTC.

This clonotype was counted many times. V gene TRBV12-3 or TRBV12-4 combines with J gene TRBJ2-2; the D call may be TRBD1 or TRBD2 (5 bases each). This CDR3 contains 16 residues. Trimming shortened V by 3 bases and J by 0 bases, and 11 bases separated the two germline ends. DNA for the CDR3: TGTGCCAGCAGTTTTTTTGTGGGGGCGAACACCGGGGAGCTGTTTTTT. Encoded protein: CASSFFVGANTGELFF.

This clonotype was counted many times. The V and J genes are TRBV5-6 and TRBJ2-1, with TRBD2 identical over 7 bases. The trim removed 0 bases at V and 0 bases at J, leaving 6 bases unmatched. Germline loops: CDR1 SGHDT, CDR2 YYEEEE. This CDR3 is built from 17 residues. The chain's CDR3 is CASSLVAGRGSYNEQFF. For the CDR3, the DNA is TGTGCCAGCAGCTTGGTGGCAGGGAGGGGCTCCTACAATGAGCAGTTCTTC.

V is TRBV2 and J is TRBJ2-1; 9 bases agree with TRBD1. This CDR3 has 14 residues. V lost 6 bases, J lost 3 bases, and 3 bases stayed unmatched. Looked up from germline, CDR1 is SNHLY and CDR2 is FYNNEI. CDR3 in DNA: TGTGCCAGCAGCCGGGACAGGGACTACAATGAGCAGTTCTTC. Amino acid sequence: CASSRDRDYNEQFF.

This clonotype was found a few times. The chain has TRBV4-3 and TRBJ2-1, with D perhaps matching TRBD1 (5 bases). Trimming stripped 1 base from V and 12 bases from J, with 19 bases between. CDR1 and CDR2 (germline): LGHNA, YSLEER. The CDR3 is made up of 15 amino acids. CDR3 protein: CASSQVEQPRAGQFF. DNA of the CDR3: TGCGCCAGCAGCCAAGTCGAACAGCCCAGGGCTGGGCAGTTCTTC.

This clonotype was seen only a few times. The J gene is TRBJ2-1, the V gene TRBV7-9; TRBD2 matches at 11 bases. The CDR3 extends over 17 amino acids. Germline V CDR1 and CDR2: SEHNR, FQNEAQ (reference sequence). Trimming cost V 4 bases and J 9 bases; bases outside gene matches: 14. This chain's CDR3 is CASSSTILAGGPGEQFF. The CDR3 coding sequence is TGTGCCAGCAGCTCGACGATTCTAGCGGGAGGCCCCGGTGAGCAGTTCTTC. The whole variable domain, remainder taken from reference TRBV7-9 and TRBJ2-1, is DTGVSQNPRHKITKRGQNVTFRCDPISEHNRLYWYRQTLGQGPEFLTYFQNEAQLEKSRLLSDRFSAERPKGSFSTLEIQRTEQGDSAMYLCASSSTILAGGPGEQFFGPGTRLTVL.

The table lists this clonotype with a few counts. The chain links TRBV7-3 to TRBJ2-2; TRBD1 might be the D (5 bases). Trimming left V 5 bases short and J 7 bases short, with 14 bases between. Germline V gene sequence: CDR1 SGHTA, CDR2 FQGTGA. This CDR3 spans 14 amino acids. CDR3 sequence reads: CASSPVGPGGELFF. For the CDR3, the DNA is TGTGCCAGCAGCCCCGTGGGGCCGGGCGGGGAGCTGTTTTTT.

This sequence joins TRBV7-6 and TRBJ2-6; D remains ambiguous. CDR3 length equals 14 residues. Trimming took 2 bases from V and 8 from J, leaving 10 bases between them. Looked up from germline, CDR1 is SGHVS and CDR2 is FNYEAQ. The CDR3 DNA reads as TGTGCCAGCAGCTTAATTGGGGAATCCAACGTCCTGACTTTC. Its translation is CASSLIGESNVLTF. The whole variable domain, filled in from reference TRBV7-6 and TRBJ2-6, reads GAGVSQSPRYKVTKRGQDVALRCDPISGHVSLYWYRQALGQGPEFLTYFNYEAQQDKSGLPNDRFSAERPEGSISTLTIQRTEQRDSAMYRCASSLIGESNVLTFGAGSRLTVL.

This clonotype was observed a handful of times. V gene TRBV7-9 combines with J gene TRBJ2-1; 13 nucleotides agree with TRBD2. Trimming removed 4 bases from V and 8 bases from J; junction bases left unmatched: 5. CDR1 and CDR2 from the germline V gene are SEHNR and FQNEAQ (reference sequence). CDR3 size: 15 residues. The CDR3 DNA sequence: TGTGCCAGCAGCTCCGGACTAGCGGGAGACGATGAGCAGTTCTTC. It translates to CASSSGLAGDDEQFF.

This clonotype was seen repeatedly, ten times or more. The chain couples TRBV29-1 to TRBJ2-7; 7 bases match TRBD1. CDR3 length equals 12 residues. V was clipped by 5 bases and J by 2 bases; unmatched bases: 3. Germline assignment: CDR1 SQVTM and CDR2 ANQGSEA. Here the CDR3 reads CSVTGQPYEQYF. CDR3 DNA sequence: TGCAGCGTTACGGGACAGCCCTACGAGCAGTACTTC.

The CDR3 sequence: CASSQVGGGTSDTQYF. In nucleotides, the CDR3 is TGTGCCAGCAGCCAAGTAGGAGGGGGGACTTCCGATACGCAGTATTTT. The chain carries TRBV4-2 and TRBJ2-3; D is possibly TRBD1 or TRBD2 (6 bases each). The CDR3 loop spans 16 amino acids. The V end lost 1 base, the J end lost 6 bases, and 17 bases lay between the germline ends. Germline V gene sequence: CDR1 LGHNA, CDR2 YNFKEQ.

This clonotype was observed many times. This chain links TRBV19 with TRBJ2-7; 8 bases are shared with TRBD1. V lost 7 bases, J lost 2 bases, and 7 bases stayed unmatched. This CDR3 comprises 14 residues. The V gene's germline CDR1 is LNHDA and CDR2 SQIVND (reference sequence). The CDR3 here is CASIGTGGPYEQYF. The CDR3 nucleotides read TGTGCCAGTATTGGGACAGGAGGGCCCTACGAGCAGTACTTC.

This chain links TRBV7-9 with TRBJ2-7; 7 positions match TRBD1. CDR1 is SEHNR and CDR2 is FQNEAQ in the germline V gene (reference sequence). This CDR3 has 13 amino acids. The V segment lost 6 bases and the J segment 2 bases; nucleotides outside the gene matches: 4. CDR3 in amino acids: CASSWDSAYEQYF. CDR3 DNA sequence: TGTGCCAGCAGTTGGGACAGCGCCTACGAGCAGTACTTC. The full variable domain, with the rest looked up from reference TRBV7-9 and TRBJ2-7, is DTGVSQNPRHKITKRGQNVTFRCDPISEHNRLYWYRQTLGQGPEFLTYFQNEAQLEKSRLLSDRFSAERPKGSFSTLEIQRTEQGDSAMYLCASSWDSAYEQYFGPGTRLTVT.

This chain links TRBV7-9 with TRBJ2-7; the D is unclear. CDR1 is SEHNR, CDR2 FQNEAQ, per germline (reference sequence). The V gene lost 4 bases and the J gene lost 2 bases, with 15 bases spanning the gap. This CDR3 contains 15 residues. CDR3 in amino acids: CASSSPQGRAYEQYF. The CDR3 region has the DNA TGTGCCAGCAGCTCCCCCCAAGGAAGGGCCTACGAGCAGTACTTC.

The chain recombines TRBV9 with TRBJ1-6; D gene unclear. The CDR3 extends over 15 amino acids. Trimming stripped 0 bases from V and 1 base from J, with 5 bases between. Germline CDR1 SGDLS, CDR2 YYNGEE. The CDR3 is CASSVEGSYNSPLHF. CDR3 DNA sequence: TGTGCCAGCAGCGTAGAAGGATCCTATAATTCACCCCTCCACTTT.

Ten or more counts support this clonotype. V is TRBV7-3 and J is TRBJ2-5; 7 positions agree with TRBD2. The J segment lost 5 bases and the V segment lost 1 base, leaving 1 base of the junction unmatched. This CDR3 has 13 amino acids. Germline V gene data show CDR1 as SGHTA and CDR2 as FQGTGA. CDR3 sequence: CASSLNGGETQYF. The CDR3 DNA sequence: TGTGCCAGCAGCTTAAACGGGGGGGAGACCCAGTACTTC.

This clonotype was found a few times. The chain combines TRBV7-9 with TRBJ2-7; no firm D call. The CDR3 runs 12 residues. Trimming cost V 5 bases and J 2 bases, with 7 bases left between them. The germline CDR1 and CDR2 sequences are SEHNR and FQNEAQ (reference sequence). The CDR3 nucleotides are TGTGCCAGCAGCCCGGACGCCTACGAGCAGTACTTC. Its translation is CASSPDAYEQYF.

This clonotype was found many times. The chain carries TRBV7-3 and TRBJ1-4; no firm D call. Germline CDR1 reads SGHTA; CDR2 reads FQGTGA. The CDR3 is made up of 13 amino acids. The V and J ends lost 5 bases and 5 bases respectively, with 9 bases between them. The chain's CDR3 is CASSPAANEKLFF. The CDR3 bases are TGTGCCAGCAGCCCAGCAGCGAATGAAAAACTGTTTTTT.